Below, 26 T cell receptor beta chains from the same sample are listed, as sequenced in a study of chemoradiotherapy in HPV16-positive cancers. The method was immunoSEQ multiplex PCR; TCRdb's version includes in-frame clones alone and lacks a portion of them. This sample yields some 5,800 clones, of which around 73% are seen a single time; around 9.9% belongs to the top ten. The material was obtained from a patient who underwent chemoradiotherapy. The receptors come from a human donor with HPV-associated anogenital cancer.

The chain links TRBV5-5 to TRBJ1-4; tentatively, D is TRBD1 (5 bases). Between the trimmed V and J ends, which lost 6 bases and 7 bases, there was a span of 19 bases. Germline CDR1 SGHKS, CDR2 YYEKEE (reference sequence). CDR3 length equals 15 residues. CDR3 region: CASTLGGGGGEKLFF. CDR3 nucleotides: TGTGCCAGCACCCTTGGGGGGGGAGGAGGTGAAAAACTGTTTTTT.

V gene TRBV6-5 combines with J gene TRBJ1-2, with TRBD1 matching 7 bases. With V trimmed by 0 bases and J by 3 bases, 4 bases remained unmatched. The CDR3 is made up of 15 amino acids. The germline gives CDR1 MNHEY, CDR2 SVGAGI. DNA of the CDR3: TGTGCCAGCAGTTACTCGCACAGGGGCTACTATGGCTACACCTTC. It is translated as CASSYSHRGYYGYTF.

J is TRBJ1-1 and V is TRBV5-4, with TRBD1 as a possible D gene (5 bases). Germline CDR1 and CDR2: SGHNT and YYREEE (reference sequence). CDR3 length equals 14 residues. V lost 0 bases and J 5 bases, leaving 11 bases between the germline ends. CDR3 DNA: TGTGCCAGCAGCTTGGCAGGGAGAAGGACTGAAGCTTTCTTT. Protein product: CASSLAGRRTEAFF.

The J gene is TRBJ1-5, the V gene TRBV6-5; D perhaps matches TRBD1 (6 bases). The CDR3 spans 13 residues. Germline lookup yields CDR1 MNHEY and CDR2 SVGAGI. Trimming removed 8 bases from V and 7 bases from J, with 15 bases in between. CDR3 coding DNA: TGTGCCAGCTCACCTAGGACAGACCAGCCCCAGCATTTT. This gives the protein CASSPRTDQPQHF.

This clone has just a few counts. The chain recombines TRBV30 with TRBJ1-2; 9 bases match TRBD1. Germline V gene lookup returns CDR1 GTSNPN and CDR2 SVGIG (reference sequence). J was trimmed by 7 bases and V by 4 bases; bases with no gene match: 13. The CDR3 is made up of 15 amino acids. CDR3 nucleotide sequence: TGTGCCTGGAAACGCTACCCTGGGACAGGGTCTGGCTACACCTTC. It translates to CAWKRYPGTGSGYTF.

The chain uses TRBV12-5 and TRBJ2-5; D perhaps matches TRBD2 (5 bases). The CDR3 consists of 12 residues. CDR1 is LGHNT and CDR2 is FRNRAP in the germline V gene. V was pared by 6 bases and J by 5 bases, with 10 bases between. The CDR3 region is CASGRDWETQYF. The DNA of the CDR3 is TGTGCTAGTGGCCGGGATTGGGAGACCCAGTACTTC.

V and J are TRBV7-2 and TRBJ2-4; no firm D call. Trimming took 4 bases from V and 1 from J, leaving 14 bases between them. The CDR3 has 16 amino acids. Germline V gives CDR1 SGHTA, CDR2 FQGNSA. The CDR3 bases are TGTGCCAGCAGCTCAGGTGGCGTCGGGGCCAAAAACATTCAGTACTTC. It encodes CASSSGGVGAKNIQYF.

This clone came up once. The chain has TRBV28 and TRBJ1-3; 7 bases fit TRBD1. With V trimmed by 8 bases and J by 0 bases, 13 bases remained unmatched. The CDR3 covers 17 residues. Germline V gene lookup returns CDR1 MDHEN and CDR2 SYDVKM. CDR3 nucleotide sequence: TGTGCCAGCCTCCTATCCCCGGGACAGAGCTCTGGAAACACCATATATTTT. As protein: CASLLSPGQSSGNTIYF.

The CDR3 spells CASSGQGTGDSPLHF. CDR3 coding DNA: TGTGCCAGCAGTGGTCAGGGGACCGGTGATTCACCCCTCCACTTT. The rearrangement links TRBV28 to TRBJ1-6; TRBD1 might be the D (6 bases). The CDR3 covers 15 residues. Germline assignment: CDR1 MDHEN and CDR2 SYDVKM. The ends were cut back, 5 bases at V and 8 bases at J, with 16 bases in the middle. The full variable domain, rest sourced from reference TRBV28 and TRBJ1-6, is DVKVTQSSRYLVKRTGEKVFLECVQDMDHENMFWYRQDPGLGLRLIYFSYDVKMKEKGDIPEGYSVSREKKERFSLILESASTNQTSMYLCASSGQGTGDSPLHFGNGTRLTVT.

V usage is TRBV29-1 and J usage is TRBJ1-1, with D unresolved. Trimming stripped 3 bases from V and 4 bases from J, with 12 bases between. The CDR3 extends over 13 amino acids. Germline V CDR1 and CDR2: SQVTM, ANQGSEA. CDR3 sequence (DNA): TGCAGCGTTGATCCGGGAGGGAGCACTGAAGCTTTCTTT. This encodes CSVDPGGSTEAFF.

The rearrangement links TRBV7-2 to TRBJ1-6; weak D call: TRBD1 (5 bases). The CDR3 has 14 residues. V lost 8 bases, J lost 10 bases, and 18 bases lay in between. Germline V gene lookup returns CDR1 SGHTA and CDR2 FQGNSA. CDR3 DNA: TGTGCCAGCGCCAGGGATGGTGGTGGGTCACCCCTCCACTTT. Residues: CASARDGGGSPLHF.

This clone was seen more than once but under ten times. V usage is TRBV19 and J usage is TRBJ2-3, with TRBD2 as a possible D gene (6 bases). V was trimmed by 5 bases and J by 0 bases, leaving 12 bases between them. The V gene's germline CDR1 is LNHDA and CDR2 SQIVND (reference sequence). This CDR3 comprises 15 residues. For the CDR3, the DNA is TGTGCCAGTAGTGTCCCGGGGACTAGCACAGATACGCAGTATTTT. It specifies CASSVPGTSTDTQYF.

The chain has TRBV5-8 and TRBJ1-5, with D uncertain. Per the germline V gene, CDR1 is SGHTS and CDR2 is YDEGEE. The V and J ends lost 4 bases and 1 base respectively, with 12 bases between them. The CDR3 loop spans 15 amino acids. CDR3 loop: CASSHPLESNQPQHF. The CDR3 nucleotides read TGTGCCAGCAGCCACCCCCTGGAGAGCAATCAGCCCCAGCATTTT.

The genes are TRBV19 and TRBJ2-7; 8 nucleotides agree with TRBD1. The CDR3 runs to 15 residues. Unmatched junction bases numbered 15, after V lost 5 bases and J lost 9 bases. Germline V gene lookup returns CDR1 LNHDA and CDR2 SQIVND (reference sequence). The chain's CDR3 is CASSPREGTGHGQYF. The CDR3 DNA is TGTGCCAGTAGTCCCCGAGAGGGGACAGGCCATGGGCAGTACTTC.

The chain is built from TRBV7-2 and TRBJ2-1; 14 nucleotides align to TRBD2. Trimming took 5 bases from V and 7 from J; bases not matched to a gene: 7. This CDR3 spans 16 amino acids. Germline V gene lookup returns CDR1 SGHTA and CDR2 FQGNSA. CDR3 region: CASSPQTSGGENEQFF. Written as DNA, the CDR3 is TGTGCCAGCAGCCCGCAGACTAGCGGGGGGGAAAATGAGCAGTTCTTC.

The gene calls are TRBV4-3 and TRBJ1-1, with D possibly matching TRBD1 (6 bases). The CDR3 consists of 15 residues. The V end was cut by 3 bases, the J end by 0 bases, with 11 bases between. CDR1 LGHNA and CDR2 YSLEER come from the germline V gene. The CDR3 spells CASSQAGGMNTEAFF. CDR3 bases: TGCGCCAGCAGCCAGGCGGGGGGCATGAACACTGAAGCTTTCTTT.

The rearrangement uses TRBV28 and TRBJ2-1; no clear D. Trimming removed 7 bases from V and 3 bases from J, with 10 bases in between. Germline lookup yields CDR1 MDHEN and CDR2 SYDVKM. The CDR3 runs 13 residues. This chain's CDR3 is CASIMDGYNEQFF. In nucleotides, the CDR3 is TGTGCCAGCATCATGGACGGCTACAATGAGCAGTTCTTC.

This clone occurred a few times. The V gene is TRBV7-9, the J gene TRBJ2-1; 14 positions agree with TRBD2. This CDR3 spans 18 amino acids. Germline V gene data show CDR1 as SEHNR and CDR2 as FQNEAQ (reference sequence). V gave up 5 bases and J gave up 0 bases; unmatched junction bases: 6. The CDR3 nucleotides read TGTGCCAGCAGCCCACGACTAGCGGGGGGGAGCTCCTACAATGAGCAGTTCTTC. Its translation is CASSPRLAGGSSYNEQFF.

This chain connects TRBV28 to TRBJ2-7, with a weak D call TRBD2 (6 bases). V lost 6 bases, J lost 3 bases, and 18 bases lay in between. Per the germline V gene, CDR1 is MDHEN and CDR2 is SYDVKM. The CDR3 is 15 amino acids. The CDR3: CASSQSEGGIYEQYF. DNA of the CDR3: TGTGCCAGCAGCCAGTCCGAAGGAGGGATCTACGAGCAGTACTTC.

This clone appeared a few times. The V call is TRBV29-1, the J call TRBJ2-2, with TRBD1 matching over 8 bases. V trimming: 4 bases; J trimming: 6 bases; junction bases outside the gene matches: 7. Per the germline V gene, CDR1 is SQVTM and CDR2 is ANQGSEA. The CDR3 has 14 residues. The CDR3 protein is CSVVQGAWAGELFF. The CDR3 DNA follows: TGCAGCGTTGTCCAGGGGGCTTGGGCCGGGGAGCTGTTTTTT.

This clone is classed as medium-sized. The chain carries TRBV7-2 and TRBJ1-3, with D hard to call. This CDR3 comprises 15 residues. Germline loops: CDR1 SGHTA, CDR2 FQGNSA. Trimming took 2 bases from V and 0 from J, leaving 8 bases between them. Here the CDR3 DNA reads TGTGCCAGCAGCTTATCGGCTTCCTCTGGAAACACCATATATTTT. Translating it yields CASSLSASSGNTIYF.

The chain recombines TRBV18 with TRBJ2-2; D is unresolved. CDR3 length equals 12 residues. Germline loops: CDR1 KGHSH, CDR2 LQKENI. V lost 1 base and J 5 bases, leaving 2 bases between the germline ends. CDR3 amino acids: CASSPRTGELFF. In DNA form, the CDR3 reads TGTGCCAGCTCACCACGTACCGGGGAGCTGTTTTTT.

The V call is TRBV7-9, the J call TRBJ2-7; 9 bases map to TRBD1. Per germline, CDR1 SEHNR and CDR2 FQNEAQ (reference sequence). Unmatched junction bases numbered 17, after V lost 2 bases and J lost 3 bases. The CDR3 sequence is 19 residues long. In DNA, the CDR3 is TGTGCCAGCAGCTTAAAGGGGGAACCGGGACAGGGTAAGATCTACGAGCAGTACTTC. It yields the protein CASSLKGEPGQGKIYEQYF. Full variable domain (outside the CDR3, taken from reference TRBV7-9 and TRBJ2-7): DTGVSQNPRHKITKRGQNVTFRCDPISEHNRLYWYRQTLGQGPEFLTYFQNEAQLEKSRLLSDRFSAERPKGSFSTLEIQRTEQGDSAMYLCASSLKGEPGQGKIYEQYFGPGTRLTVT.

The chain is built from TRBV7-3 and TRBJ2-7; TRBD1 matches at 9 bases. The junction had 1 base not matched to a gene; V was cut back by 2 bases and J by 5 bases. The germline V gene has CDR1 SGHTA and CDR2 FQGTGA. The CDR3 has 13 residues. The CDR3 DNA sequence: TGTGCCAGCAGCTTAGACAGGGGGGACGAGCAGTACTTC. It is translated as CASSLDRGDEQYF.

The rearrangement uses TRBV7-9 and TRBJ1-2; 8 nucleotides align to TRBD1. From germline, CDR1 is SEHNR and CDR2 FQNEAQ (reference sequence). The CDR3 loop spans 15 amino acids. The ends lost 5 bases at V and 6 bases at J; junction bases unmatched: 11. As DNA, the CDR3 is TGTGCCAGCAGCACCCTAGACAGGGGAGGCAATGGCTACACCTTC. Encoded protein: CASSTLDRGGNGYTF. The full variable domain, completed using reference TRBV7-9 and TRBJ1-2, is DTGVSQNPRHKITKRGQNVTFRCDPISEHNRLYWYRQTLGQGPEFLTYFQNEAQLEKSRLLSDRFSAERPKGSFSTLEIQRTEQGDSAMYLCASSTLDRGGNGYTFGSGTRLTVV.

The chain couples TRBV4-2 to TRBJ2-1; D remains ambiguous. The CDR3 totals 16 residues. V was clipped by 4 bases and J by 1 base, with 14 bases between them. The germline V gene encodes CDR1 LGHNA and CDR2 YNFKEQ. The CDR3 sequence is CASSLSPPRSYNEQFF. DNA for the CDR3: TGTGCCAGCAGCCTCTCCCCCCCCAGGTCCTACAATGAGCAGTTCTTC.